This entry describes one T cell receptor beta chain. It may be a read error: a sequence one base away is much more abundant. The CDR3 totals 12 residues. Looked up from germline, CDR1 is SQVTM and CDR2 is ANQGSEA. The library targeted TCRbeta and was prepared with unique molecular identifiers. Using its own MiXCR run on the PCR reads, TCRdb lists one record per CDR3 protein. The sample yields around 680,000 distinct CDR3 sequences, around 16% seen once. The source of the sample is a study of T-cell reconstitution after alpha-beta-depleted transplantation in children. The specimen comprised PBMCs from the stem cell graft donor, sampled from the stem cell graft. The clonotype comes from a human donor who donated a stem cell graft to a child with acute myeloid leukemia. The rearrangement joins TRBV29-1 to TRBJ2-7; TRBD1 aligns across 8 bases. The CDR3 region is CSVVGQGYDQYV. CDR3 DNA sequence: TGCAGCGTCGTCGGACAGGGCTACGACCAGTACGTC.